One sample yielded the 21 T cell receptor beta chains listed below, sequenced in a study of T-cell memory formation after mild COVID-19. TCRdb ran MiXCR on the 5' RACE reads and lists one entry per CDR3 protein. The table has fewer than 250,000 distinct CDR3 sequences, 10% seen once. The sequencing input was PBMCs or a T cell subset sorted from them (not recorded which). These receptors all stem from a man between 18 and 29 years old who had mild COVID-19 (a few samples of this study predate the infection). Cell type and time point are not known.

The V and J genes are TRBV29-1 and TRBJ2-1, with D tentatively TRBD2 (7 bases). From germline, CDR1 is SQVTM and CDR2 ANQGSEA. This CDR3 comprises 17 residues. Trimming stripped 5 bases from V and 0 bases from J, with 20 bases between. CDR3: CSVRRTRGGSSYNEQFF. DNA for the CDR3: TGCAGCGTTCGGAGAACAAGGGGGGGATCCTCCTACAATGAGCAGTTCTTC.

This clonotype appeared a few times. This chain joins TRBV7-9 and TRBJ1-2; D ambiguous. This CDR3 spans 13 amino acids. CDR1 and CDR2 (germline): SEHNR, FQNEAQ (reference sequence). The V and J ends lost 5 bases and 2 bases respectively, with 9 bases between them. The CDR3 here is CASSPVNNYGYTF. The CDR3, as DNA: TGTGCCAGCAGCCCCGTGAACAACTATGGCTACACCTTC.

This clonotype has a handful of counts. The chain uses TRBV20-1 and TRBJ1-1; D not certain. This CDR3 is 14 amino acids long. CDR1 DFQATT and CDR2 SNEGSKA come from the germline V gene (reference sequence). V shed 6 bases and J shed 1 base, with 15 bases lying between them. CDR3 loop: CSALPRYKNTEAFF. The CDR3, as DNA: TGCAGTGCCCTCCCCCGATACAAGAACACTGAAGCTTTCTTT.

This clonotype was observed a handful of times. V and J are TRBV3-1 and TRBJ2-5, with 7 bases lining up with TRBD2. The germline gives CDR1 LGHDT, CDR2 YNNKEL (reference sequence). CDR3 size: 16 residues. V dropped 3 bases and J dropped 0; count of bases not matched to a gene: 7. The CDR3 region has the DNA TGTGCCAGCAGCCACGGGGTGGCGGGGGACCAAGAGACCCAGTACTTC. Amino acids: CASSHGVAGDQETQYF.

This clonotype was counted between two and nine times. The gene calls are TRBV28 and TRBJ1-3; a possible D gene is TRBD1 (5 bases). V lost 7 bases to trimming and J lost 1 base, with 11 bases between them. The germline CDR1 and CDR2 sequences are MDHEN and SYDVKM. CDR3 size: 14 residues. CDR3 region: CASTRRGSGNTIYF. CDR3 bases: TGTGCCAGCACCCGAAGGGGTTCTGGAAACACCATATATTTT.

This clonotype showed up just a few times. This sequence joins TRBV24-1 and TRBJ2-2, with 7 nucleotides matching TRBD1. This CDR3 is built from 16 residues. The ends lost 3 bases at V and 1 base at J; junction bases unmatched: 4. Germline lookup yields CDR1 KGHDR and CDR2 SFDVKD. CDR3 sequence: CATSDPRTGNTGELFF. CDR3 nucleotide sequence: TGTGCCACCAGTGATCCACGGACAGGGAACACCGGGGAGCTGTTTTTT.

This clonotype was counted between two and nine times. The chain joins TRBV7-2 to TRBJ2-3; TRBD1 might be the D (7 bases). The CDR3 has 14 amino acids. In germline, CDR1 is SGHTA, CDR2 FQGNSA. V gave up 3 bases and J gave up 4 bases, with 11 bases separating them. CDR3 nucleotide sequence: TGTGCCAGCAGCTTTGGCAGGGGGGCAGATACGCAGTATTTT. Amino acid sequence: CASSFGRGADTQYF.

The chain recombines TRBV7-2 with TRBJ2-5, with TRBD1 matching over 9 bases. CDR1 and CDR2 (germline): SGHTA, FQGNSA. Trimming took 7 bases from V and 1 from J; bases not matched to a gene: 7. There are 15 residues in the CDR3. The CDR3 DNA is TGTGCCAGCACCCCGGACAGGGGCCGCCAAGAGACCCAGTACTTC. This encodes CASTPDRGRQETQYF. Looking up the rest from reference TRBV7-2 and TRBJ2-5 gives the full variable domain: GAGVSQSPSNKVTEKGKDVELRCDPISGHTALYWYRQSLGQGLEFLIYFQGNSAPDKSGLPSDRFSAERTGGSVSTLTIQRTQQEDSAVYLCASTPDRGRQETQYFGPGTRLLVL.

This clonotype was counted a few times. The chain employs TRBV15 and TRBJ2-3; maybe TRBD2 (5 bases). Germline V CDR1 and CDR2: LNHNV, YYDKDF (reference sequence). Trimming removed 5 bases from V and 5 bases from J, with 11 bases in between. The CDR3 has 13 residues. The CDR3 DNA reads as TGTGCCACCAGCGTGCAGAGGGTAGATACGCAGTATTTT. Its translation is CATSVQRVDTQYF.

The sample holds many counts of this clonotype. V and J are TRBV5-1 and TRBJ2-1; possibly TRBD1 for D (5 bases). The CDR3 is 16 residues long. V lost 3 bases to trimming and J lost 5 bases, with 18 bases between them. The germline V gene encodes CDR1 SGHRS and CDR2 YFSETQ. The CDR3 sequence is CASSYARDSKNNEQFF. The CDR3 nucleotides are TGCGCCAGCAGCTACGCCCGAGACAGCAAAAACAATGAGCAGTTCTTC. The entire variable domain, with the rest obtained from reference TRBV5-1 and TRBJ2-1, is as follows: KAGVTQTPRYLIKTRGQQVTLSCSPISGHRSVSWYQQTPGQGLQFLFEYFSETQRNKGNFPGRFSGRQFSNSRSEMNVSTLELGDSALYLCASSYARDSKNNEQFFGPGTRLTVL.

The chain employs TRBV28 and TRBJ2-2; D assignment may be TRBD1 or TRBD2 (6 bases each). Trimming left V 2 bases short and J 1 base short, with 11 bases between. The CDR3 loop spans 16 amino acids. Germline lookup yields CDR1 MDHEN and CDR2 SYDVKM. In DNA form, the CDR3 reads TGTGCCAGCAGTTTAGGGGGGCGGATGAACACCGGGGAGCTGTTTTTT. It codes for CASSLGGRMNTGELFF.

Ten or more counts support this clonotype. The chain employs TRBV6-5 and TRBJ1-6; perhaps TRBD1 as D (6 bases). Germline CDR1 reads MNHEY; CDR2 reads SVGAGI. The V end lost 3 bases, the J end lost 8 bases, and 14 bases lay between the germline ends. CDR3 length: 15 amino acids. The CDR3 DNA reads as TGTGCCAGCAGTTATAAGGGGGGGAAGGATTCACCCCTCCACTTT. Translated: CASSYKGGKDSPLHF.

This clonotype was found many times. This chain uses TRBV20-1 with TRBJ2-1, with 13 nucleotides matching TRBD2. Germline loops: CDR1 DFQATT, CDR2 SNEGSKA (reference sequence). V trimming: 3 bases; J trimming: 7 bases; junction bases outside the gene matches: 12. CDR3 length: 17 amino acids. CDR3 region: CSASSTTSGGAKNEQFF. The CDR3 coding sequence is TGCAGTGCTAGTAGCACAACTAGCGGGGGGGCCAAAAATGAGCAGTTCTTC.

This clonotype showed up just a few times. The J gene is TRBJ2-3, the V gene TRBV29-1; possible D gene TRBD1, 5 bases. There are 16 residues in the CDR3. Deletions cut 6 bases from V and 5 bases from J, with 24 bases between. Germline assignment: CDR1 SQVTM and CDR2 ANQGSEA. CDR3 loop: CSVHKRGGAELDTQYF. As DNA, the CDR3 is TGCAGCGTCCACAAAAGGGGTGGGGCAGAGCTAGATACGCAGTATTTT.

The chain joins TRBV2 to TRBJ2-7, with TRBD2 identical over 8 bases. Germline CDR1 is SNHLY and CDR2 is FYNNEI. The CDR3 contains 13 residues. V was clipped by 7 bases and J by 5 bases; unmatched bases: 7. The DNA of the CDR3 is TGTGCCAGCAAAGAGAGCGGGGGCAACGAGCAGTACTTC. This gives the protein CASKESGGNEQYF.

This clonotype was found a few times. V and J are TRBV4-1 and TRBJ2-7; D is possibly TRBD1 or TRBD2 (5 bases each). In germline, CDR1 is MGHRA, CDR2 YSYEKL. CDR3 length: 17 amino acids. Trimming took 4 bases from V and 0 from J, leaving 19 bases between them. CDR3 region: CASSRQGSSGGSYEQYF. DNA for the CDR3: TGCGCCAGCAGCCGCCAGGGTTCAAGCGGCGGCTCCTACGAGCAGTACTTC.

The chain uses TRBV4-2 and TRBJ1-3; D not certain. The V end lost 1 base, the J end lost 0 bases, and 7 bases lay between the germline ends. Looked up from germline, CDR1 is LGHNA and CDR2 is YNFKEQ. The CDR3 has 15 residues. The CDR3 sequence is CASSQGRYSGNTIYF. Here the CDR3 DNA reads TGTGCCAGCAGCCAAGGACGATACTCTGGAAACACCATATATTTT.

CDR3 DNA sequence: TGTGCCAGCAGGCTAGCGGGGGGCGGCACAGATACGCAGTATTTT. Translated: CASRLAGGGTDTQYF. V usage is TRBV12-3 or TRBV12-4 and J usage is TRBJ2-3, with TRBD2 matching over 11 bases. Trimming removed 6 bases from V and 1 base from J; junction bases left unmatched: 3. The CDR3 runs 15 residues.

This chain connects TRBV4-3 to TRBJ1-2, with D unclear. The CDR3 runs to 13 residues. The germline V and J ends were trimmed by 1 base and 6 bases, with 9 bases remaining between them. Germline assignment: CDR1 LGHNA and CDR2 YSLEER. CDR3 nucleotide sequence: TGCGCCAGCAGCCAAGGTATAAAGGATGGCTACACCTTC. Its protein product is CASSQGIKDGYTF.

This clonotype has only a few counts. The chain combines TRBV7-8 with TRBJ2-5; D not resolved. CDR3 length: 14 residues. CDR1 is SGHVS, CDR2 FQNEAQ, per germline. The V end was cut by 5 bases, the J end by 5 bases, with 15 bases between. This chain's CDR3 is CASSTGSPGETQYF. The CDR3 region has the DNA TGTGCCAGCAGCACGGGCTCACCTGGGGAGACCCAGTACTTC.

CDR3 amino acids: CATSDPGLAGAPEETQYF. Here the CDR3 DNA reads TGTGCCACCAGTGATCCCGGACTAGCGGGGGCCCCGGAAGAGACCCAGTACTTC. The genes are TRBV24-1 and TRBJ2-5; 13 positions agree with TRBD2. The junction had 9 bases not matched to a gene; V was cut back by 3 bases and J by 3 bases. The germline gives CDR1 KGHDR, CDR2 SFDVKD. The CDR3 is 18 amino acids.